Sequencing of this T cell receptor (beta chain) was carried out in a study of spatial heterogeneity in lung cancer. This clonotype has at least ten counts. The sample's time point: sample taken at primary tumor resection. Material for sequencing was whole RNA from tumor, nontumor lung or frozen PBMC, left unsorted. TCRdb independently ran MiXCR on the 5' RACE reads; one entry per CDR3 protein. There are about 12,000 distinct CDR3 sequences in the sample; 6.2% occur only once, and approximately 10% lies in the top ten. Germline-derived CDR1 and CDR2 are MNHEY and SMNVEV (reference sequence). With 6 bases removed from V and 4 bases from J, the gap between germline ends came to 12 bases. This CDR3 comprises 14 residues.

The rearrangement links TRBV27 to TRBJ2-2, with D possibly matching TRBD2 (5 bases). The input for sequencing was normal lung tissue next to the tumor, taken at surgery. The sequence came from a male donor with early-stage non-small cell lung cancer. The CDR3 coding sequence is TGTGCCAGCAGGGTAACCCGGGGCACCGGGGAGCTGTTTTTT. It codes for CASRVTRGTGELFF.